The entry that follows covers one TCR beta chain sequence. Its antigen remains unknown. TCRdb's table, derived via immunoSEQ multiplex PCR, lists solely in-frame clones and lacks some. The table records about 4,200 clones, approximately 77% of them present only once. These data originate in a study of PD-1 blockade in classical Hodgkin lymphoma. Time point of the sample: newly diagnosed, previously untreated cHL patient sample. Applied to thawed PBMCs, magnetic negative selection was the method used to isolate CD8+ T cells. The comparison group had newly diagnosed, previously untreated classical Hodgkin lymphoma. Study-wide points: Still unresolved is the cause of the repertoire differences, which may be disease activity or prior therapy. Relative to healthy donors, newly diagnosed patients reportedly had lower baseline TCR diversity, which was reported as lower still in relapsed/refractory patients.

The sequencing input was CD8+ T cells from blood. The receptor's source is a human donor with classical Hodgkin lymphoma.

CDR3: CASSLAGQGYNEQFF. CDR3 in DNA: TGTGCCAGCAGCTTAGCGGGACAGGGGTACAATGAGCAGTTCTTC. The chain carries TRBV11-2 and TRBJ2-7; 10 bases line up with TRBD1. TRBJ2-1 explains the end of the DNA better; the J call may be wrong. This CDR3 has 15 residues. Germline lookup yields CDR1 SGHAT and CDR2 FQNNGV.